The rows below give T cell receptor beta chains drawn from one sample of a study of shared clonotypes between healthy human individuals. Only in-frame clones appear in the TCRdb table, and some are missing; sequencing was by immunoSEQ multiplex PCR. This sample has 800,000 or so clones, with around 96% found just once. The material sequenced was naive CD8+ T cells sorted from blood. The receptor source for this set is a man aged 30 to 45 in good health. CDR3s include the opening cysteine and the closing phenylalanine or tryptophan. The order of the fields is J gene, D gene, clone size, V gene, CDR3 DNA, CDR3 protein. The D gene is left open where the match is weak. A row's size may be missing; if present it is once, few, many or a size class.

J gene: TRBJ2-7
D gene: .
clone size: .
V gene: TRBV4-3
CDR3 DNA: TGCGCCAGCAGCCACAACCCCGGGACCTACGAGCAGTACTTC
CDR3 protein: CASSHNPGTYEQYF

J gene: TRBJ1-5
D gene: .
clone size: .
V gene: TRBV27
CDR3 DNA: TGTGCCAGCAGCGGGGACATTGGAAACAATCAGCCCCAGCATTTT
CDR3 protein: CASSGDIGNNQPQHF

J gene: TRBJ2-2
D gene: TRBD2
clone size: .
V gene: TRBV29-1
CDR3 DNA: TGCAGCGTTGAACGAGCGGGACCGGCCTATTCCGGGGAGCTGTTTTTT
CDR3 protein: CSVERAGPAYSGELFF

J gene: TRBJ2-2
D gene: .
clone size: .
V gene: TRBV7-9
CDR3 DNA: TGTGCCAGCAGCTTAGACAGACGAGGGACGAACACCGGGGAGCTGTTTTTT
CDR3 protein: CASSLDRRGTNTGELFF

J gene: TRBJ1-4
D gene: .
clone size: .
V gene: TRBV7-2
CDR3 DNA: TGTGCCAGCAGCTTCTCCGGGACAACTAATGAAAAACTGTTTTTT
CDR3 protein: CASSFSGTTNEKLFF

J gene: TRBJ2-3
D gene: TRBD2
clone size: once
V gene: TRBV9
CDR3 DNA: TGTGCCAGCAGCGTAGATGGGGCGGGAGCGACAGATACGCAGTATTTT
CDR3 protein: CASSVDGAGATDTQYF

J gene: TRBJ2-1
D gene: TRBD2
clone size: once
V gene: TRBV11-2
CDR3 DNA: TGTGCCAGCAGCTTAGTTCTAGCGGGTGACAATGAGCAGTTCTTC
CDR3 protein: CASSLVLAGDNEQFF

J gene: TRBJ2-7
D gene: .
clone size: once
V gene: TRBV4-3
CDR3 DNA: TGCGCCAGCAGCCAAGATTGGGATATGACAGGACCAACCTACGAGCAGTACTTC
CDR3 protein: CASSQDWDMTGPTYEQYF

J gene: TRBJ2-1
D gene: TRBD2
clone size: once
V gene: TRBV28
CDR3 DNA: TGTGCCAGCAGTTACGGACTAGGGAGCTCCTACAATGAGCAGTTCTTC
CDR3 protein: CASSYGLGSSYNEQFF

J gene: TRBJ1-4
D gene: TRBD1
clone size: .
V gene: TRBV9
CDR3 DNA: TGTGCCAGCAGCGTAGAGGGACAGGGAATAGCTAACGAAAAACTGTTTTTT
CDR3 protein: CASSVEGQGIANEKLFF

J gene: TRBJ2-7
D gene: TRBD2
clone size: .
V gene: TRBV7-6
CDR3 DNA: TGTGCCAGCAGCCCACGGGAGGGCCAAAACTACGAGCAGTACTTC
CDR3 protein: CASSPREGQNYEQYF

J gene: TRBJ1-1
D gene: .
clone size: .
V gene: TRBV28
CDR3 DNA: TGTGCCAGCAGTTTCCCCTCCTACGACAGGCGGGTGAACACTGAAGCTTTCTTT
CDR3 protein: CASSFPSYDRRVNTEAFF

J gene: TRBJ2-1
D gene: .
clone size: .
V gene: TRBV29-1
CDR3 DNA: TGCAGCGTTGAGAGTGGGAGCGGTGAGCAGTTCTTC
CDR3 protein: CSVESGSGEQFF

J gene: TRBJ1-1
D gene: .
clone size: .
V gene: TRBV15
CDR3 DNA: TGTGCCACCAGCAGTCTATTGACAGCGGCCTGGGTTGAAGCTTTCTTT
CDR3 protein: CATSSLLTAAWVEAFF

J gene: TRBJ2-1
D gene: TRBD2
clone size: .
V gene: TRBV27
CDR3 DNA: TGTGCCAGCAGTTCACTAGCGACGTCCTACAATGAGCAGTTCTTC
CDR3 protein: CASSSLATSYNEQFF

J gene: TRBJ2-7
D gene: .
clone size: .
V gene: TRBV5-4
CDR3 DNA: TGTGCCAGCAGCAACCCGGGGGAGCAGTACTTC
CDR3 protein: CASSNPGEQYF